This T cell receptor beta chain was recovered during a study of graft-versus-host responses after intestinal transplantation. The wider study: Every transplant recipient was induced with anti-thymocyte globulin, then maintained on tacrolimus and steroids for approximately three years.

Sequencing was performed with immunoSEQ multiplex PCR; in TCRdb, only in-frame clones are kept and a portion is missing. The table has some 80,000 clones, 91% seen once. Comment on this clone: Its antigen is still unknown.

Germline CDR1 is ENHRY and CDR2 is SYGVKD. The CDR3 loop spans 18 amino acids. V was shortened by 8 bases and J by 0 bases, with 23 bases between the two germline ends. The sequence was obtained from a human donor who was the organ donor for an intestinal transplant. The chain links TRBV10-3 to TRBJ2-1; a weak D match, TRBD1 (6 bases). This sample comprised unstimulated CD8+ T cells sorted from spleen or lymph node cells, obtained before transplant. CDR3 amino acids: CAISPRDTLRGSYNEQFF. The CDR3 DNA follows: TGTGCCATCTCACCCCGGGACACCCTCAGAGGCTCCTACAATGAGCAGTTCTTC.